These 10 T cell receptor beta chains came from one sample sequenced in a study of siplizumab effects on memory and regulatory T cells. TCRdb keeps only in-frame clones here, not all; method: immunoSEQ multiplex PCR. The table has over 100,000 clones, over 90% seen once. Sequences were obtained from Tregs sorted from blood. The receptor source for this set is a human donor in good health.

The genes are TRBV23-1 and TRBJ2-5; 13 bases are shared with TRBD2. TRBV23-1 is an ORF, and what it does is uncertain. The CDR3 sequence is 17 residues long. The V and J ends lost 6 bases and 1 base, in that order; junction bases with no gene match: 8. For the CDR3, the DNA is TGCGCCAGCAGAATGGGACTAGCGGGACTCCTCCAAGAGACCCAGTACTTC. Amino acid sequence: CASRMGLAGLLQETQYF.

The chain couples TRBV7-9 to TRBJ2-5; D unclear. There are 11 residues in the CDR3. With 5 bases removed from V and 3 bases from J, the gap between germline ends came to 4 bases. Germline V gene lookup returns CDR1 SEHNR and CDR2 FQNEAQ (reference sequence). This CDR3 is CASSREETQYF. CDR3 coding DNA: TGTGCCAGCAGCAGAGAAGAGACCCAGTACTTC.

This chain connects TRBV9 to TRBJ1-1, with TRBD1 as a possible D gene (5 bases). Between the trimmed V and J ends, which lost 1 base and 0 bases, there was a span of 10 bases. Germline CDR1 SGDLS, CDR2 YYNGEE. CDR3 length: 15 amino acids. CDR3 bases: TGTGCCAGCAGCGTATACGGACACCTGAACACTGAAGCTTTCTTT. Translated: CASSVYGHLNTEAFF. The variable domain in full, with the rest retrieved from reference TRBV9 and TRBJ1-1, is DSGVTQTPKHLITATGQRVTLRCSPRSGDLSVYWYQQSLDQGLQFLIQYYNGEERAKGNILERFSAQQFPDLHSELNLSSLELGDSALYFCASSVYGHLNTEAFFGQGTRLTVV.

CDR3 sequence: CASSLAGLTDTQYF. The CDR3 DNA sequence: TGTGCCAGCAGTTTAGCGGGGCTAACAGATACGCAGTATTTT. The V and J genes are TRBV2 and TRBJ2-3; 8 positions agree with TRBD2. V was clipped by 5 bases and J by 3 bases; unmatched bases: 4. The CDR3 spans 14 residues. The germline V gene has CDR1 SNHLY and CDR2 FYNNEI.

A single count supports this clone. This chain uses TRBV6-5 with TRBJ1-1, with no clear D. The CDR3 is 14 amino acids. Trimming cost V 4 bases and J 1 base, with 10 bases left between them. Germline V lookup: CDR1 MNHEY, CDR2 SVGAGI. The CDR3, as DNA: TGTGCCAGCAGTTTCGGCACGGCGAACACTGAAGCTTTCTTT. This gives the protein CASSFGTANTEAFF.

The chain is built from TRBV30 and TRBJ2-7; 7 bases map to TRBD2. CDR3 length: 16 amino acids. Germline-derived CDR1 and CDR2 are GTSNPN and SVGIG (reference sequence). Trimming cost V 2 bases and J 3 bases; bases outside gene matches: 13. CDR3 residues: CAWSMGGAGPHYEQYF. CDR3 nucleotide sequence: TGTGCCTGGAGTATGGGAGGGGCCGGCCCGCACTACGAGCAGTACTTC. The variable domain in full, completed from reference TRBV30 and TRBJ2-7, reads SQTIHQWPATLVQPVGSPLSLECTVEGTSNPNLYWYRQAAGRGLQLLFYSVGIGQISSEVPQNLSASRPQDRQFILSSKKLLLSDSGFYLCAWSMGGAGPHYEQYFGPGTRLTVT.

The gene calls are TRBV9 and TRBJ1-2, with a weak D call TRBD1 (5 bases). CDR3 length equals 12 residues. The V gene's germline CDR1 is SGDLS and CDR2 YYNGEE. V was shortened by 3 bases and J by 7 bases, with 10 bases between the two germline ends. CDR3 in DNA: TGTGCCAGCAGCGATAGGGGTAGTGGCTACACCTTC. Translating it yields CASSDRGSGYTF.

In this sample, this clone turned up once. The chain couples TRBV19 to TRBJ2-1, with TRBD2 matching over 9 bases. This CDR3 has 15 amino acids. From germline, CDR1 is LNHDA and CDR2 SQIVND (reference sequence). V lost 7 bases, J lost 4 bases, and 8 bases stayed unmatched. CDR3 residues: CASTDKAGGYNEQFF. CDR3 bases: TGTGCCAGTACCGACAAAGCGGGAGGTTACAATGAGCAGTTCTTC.

The rearrangement joins TRBV5-1 to TRBJ2-5; D remains unclear. CDR3 length: 15 residues. Germline CDR1 is SGHRS and CDR2 is YFSETQ. Trimming cost V 4 bases and J 2 bases, with 15 bases left between them. CDR3 nucleotide sequence: TGCGCCAGCAGCATACTTCCGGCCGTTCAAGAGACCCAGTACTTC. Its protein product is CASSILPAVQETQYF. Combining the CDR3 with reference TRBV5-1 and TRBJ2-5 gives the whole variable domain KAGVTQTPRYLIKTRGQQVTLSCSPISGHRSVSWYQQTPGQGLQFLFEYFSETQRNKGNFPGRFSGRQFSNSRSEMNVSTLELGDSALYLCASSILPAVQETQYFGPGTRLLVL.

This chain uses TRBV5-1 with TRBJ2-5, with TRBD2 identical over 13 bases. J was trimmed by 3 bases and V by 2 bases; bases with no gene match: 1. Germline V CDR1 and CDR2: SGHRS, YFSETQ. The CDR3 covers 15 residues. Here the CDR3 reads CASSFGLAGEETQYF. CDR3 DNA: TGCGCCAGCAGCTTCGGACTAGCGGGGGAAGAGACCCAGTACTTC.